These 22 T cell receptor beta chains came from one sample sequenced in a study of T cell repertoires and HLA-DP antigens. Their antigens are not known. Only in-frame clones appear in the TCRdb table, and some are missing; sequencing was by immunoSEQ multiplex PCR. The profile covers about 89,000 clones, with 86% appearing a single time and 1.5% to 2% taken by the ten largest. The material sequenced was CD4+ T cells from PBMCs. Source of these receptors: a man in his fifties in good health and CMV-seronegative.

V usage is TRBV7-8 and J usage is TRBJ2-1, with 12 nucleotides matching TRBD1. V gave up 5 bases and J gave up 9 bases; unmatched junction bases: 8. This CDR3 has 15 residues. Germline loops: CDR1 SGHVS, CDR2 FQNEAQ. The chain's CDR3 is CASSKGQGAYFEQFF. CDR3 DNA: TGTGCCAGCAGCAAGGGACAGGGGGCTTATTTTGAGCAGTTCTTC.

This clone was seen a handful of times. The V and J genes are TRBV19 and TRBJ1-5; the D gene is possibly TRBD1 (5 bases). Germline V CDR1 and CDR2: LNHDA, SQIVND (reference sequence). This CDR3 region has 15 residues. V lost 3 bases, J lost 5 bases, and 14 bases lay in between. Here the CDR3 DNA reads TGTGCCAGTAGTATCCGACAGAGTGGGGATCAGCCCCAGCATTTT. Residues: CASSIRQSGDQPQHF.

J is TRBJ2-4 and V is TRBV9; D remains ambiguous. Germline CDR1 SGDLS, CDR2 YYNGEE. This CDR3 spans 14 amino acids. Deletions cut 3 bases from V and 5 bases from J, with 12 bases between. Here the CDR3 reads CASSGRSPQNIQYF. The DNA of the CDR3 is TGTGCCAGCAGCGGTAGGAGTCCGCAAAACATTCAGTACTTC.

V gene TRBV6-5 combines with J gene TRBJ2-1; 12 bases are a match to TRBD2. J lost 4 bases, V lost 2 bases, and 3 bases had no gene match. CDR1 and CDR2 from the germline V gene are MNHEY and SVGAGI. There are 16 residues in the CDR3. The CDR3: CASSYPGLAGYNEQFF. The CDR3 nucleotides read TGTGCCAGCAGTTACCCCGGACTAGCGGGATACAATGAGCAGTTCTTC.

V and J are TRBV6-1 and TRBJ2-7, with 11 bases lining up with TRBD1. Germline lookup yields CDR1 MNHNS and CDR2 SASEGT. J gave up 2 bases and V 0 bases, and 3 bases lay outside the gene matches. The CDR3 runs 16 residues. DNA for the CDR3: TGTGCCAGCAGTGAAGCGTGGGACAGGGGGGCCTACGAGCAGTACTTC. Protein product: CASSEAWDRGAYEQYF.

In this sample, this clone turned up a few times. CDR3 residues: CLIGQTRDQPQHF. The CDR3 DNA reads TGTTTGATAGGACAGACGAGGGATCAGCCCCAGCATTTT. V gene TRBV5-4 combines with J gene TRBJ1-5, with D possibly being TRBD1 (6 bases). From germline, CDR1 is SGHNT and CDR2 YYREEE (reference sequence). This CDR3 is 13 amino acids long.

This rearrangement joins TRBV19 to TRBJ2-7; possible D gene TRBD2, 6 bases. Trimming stripped 4 bases from V and 1 base from J, with 11 bases between. This CDR3 contains 14 residues. CDR1 and CDR2 from the germline V gene are LNHDA and SQIVND (reference sequence). The CDR3 region is CASSRGGLSYEQYF. Here the CDR3 DNA reads TGTGCCAGTAGTAGGGGCGGACTATCCTACGAGCAGTACTTC.

The chain employs TRBV12-5 and TRBJ1-3; D possibly corresponds to TRBD1 (5 bases). The CDR3 is made up of 17 amino acids. Germline CDR1 is LGHNT and CDR2 is FRNRAP. Trimming removed 0 bases from V and 0 bases from J, with 12 bases in between. The CDR3 region is CASGLVDRYSSGNTIYF. CDR3 sequence (DNA): TGTGCTAGTGGTTTGGTAGACAGATATTCCTCTGGAAACACCATATATTTT.

The CDR3 sequence is CASSRAGRSSGNTIYF. Here the CDR3 DNA reads TGTGCCAGTAGTCGGGCAGGAAGAAGCTCTGGAAACACCATATATTTT. The chain couples TRBV19 to TRBJ1-3, with D unclear. CDR3 length: 16 residues. V lost 5 bases and J lost 0, with 14 bases in between. In germline, CDR1 is LNHDA, CDR2 SQIVND (reference sequence). Full variable domain (rest looked up from reference TRBV19 and TRBJ1-3): DGGITQSPKYLFRKEGQNVTLSCEQNLNHDAMYWYRQDPGQGLRLIYYSQIVNDFQKGDIAEGYSVSREKKESFPLTVTSAQKNPTAFYLCASSRAGRSSGNTIYFGEGSWLTVV.

The rearrangement uses TRBV18 and TRBJ1-1; perhaps TRBD1 as D (5 bases). Germline CDR1 KGHSH, CDR2 LQKENI. V shed 1 base and J shed 2 bases, with 11 bases lying between them. The CDR3 length is 15 residues. CDR3 coding DNA: TGTGCCAGCTCACCACAGGGGAGTGGAAACACTGAAGCTTTCTTT. This sequence encodes CASSPQGSGNTEAFF.

The chain carries TRBV7-9 and TRBJ1-2, with a weak D call TRBD1 (6 bases). This CDR3 region has 17 residues. From germline, CDR1 is SEHNR and CDR2 FQNEAQ (reference sequence). V was clipped by 5 bases and J by 6 bases, with 25 bases between them. CDR3 DNA sequence: TGTGCCAGCAGCCCCGACATCATACGGGGGCGCGGAAATGGCTACACCTTC. It is translated as CASSPDIIRGRGNGYTF.

This clone occurred once. The rearrangement links TRBV2 to TRBJ2-3, with TRBD2 identical over 8 bases. The V gene's germline CDR1 is SNHLY and CDR2 FYNNEI. The CDR3 is 15 residues long. V lost 8 bases and J lost 6; bases outside the gene matches: 13. This CDR3 reads CASHAAPLAGDTQYF. The CDR3 DNA sequence: TGTGCCAGCCATGCCGCTCCCTTAGCGGGGGATACGCAGTATTTT. The whole variable domain, filled in from reference TRBV2 and TRBJ2-3, reads EPEVTQTPSHQVTQMGQEVILRCVPISNHLYFYWYRQILGQKVEFLVSFYNNEISEKSEIFDDQFSVERPDGSNFTLKIRSTKLEDSAMYFCASHAAPLAGDTQYFGPGTRLTVL.

The rearrangement links TRBV27 to TRBJ1-2; D not resolved. Germline values: CDR1 MNHEY, CDR2 SMNVEV (reference sequence). The CDR3 runs to 13 residues. V was pared by 0 bases and J by 9 bases, with 11 bases between. CDR3 in DNA: TGTGCCAGCAGTTTATCCTCCTCGAACAGCTACACCTTC. The encoded protein is CASSLSSSNSYTF.

This rearrangement joins TRBV7-2 to TRBJ2-7, with TRBD2 identical over 9 bases. Germline CDR1 SGHTA, CDR2 FQGNSA. This CDR3 is 14 amino acids long. With 5 bases clipped from V and 3 bases from J, the junction kept 5 bases outside the gene matches. CDR3 in amino acids: CASSPRTSDYEQYF. DNA for the CDR3: TGTGCCAGCAGCCCAAGGACTAGCGACTACGAGCAGTACTTC.

This chain connects TRBV4-2 to TRBJ2-1; TRBD1 might be the D (5 bases). The ends were cut back, 0 bases at V and 6 bases at J, with 9 bases in the middle. CDR3 length: 14 amino acids. In germline, CDR1 is LGHNA, CDR2 YNFKEQ. For the CDR3, the DNA is TGTGCCAGCAGCCAAGATTCTAGGGGCAATGAGCAGTTCTTC. Residues: CASSQDSRGNEQFF.

This clone was counted only a few times. The gene calls are TRBV19 and TRBJ2-5, with D tentatively TRBD1 or TRBD2 (6 bases each). Germline CDR1 and CDR2: LNHDA and SQIVND (reference sequence). This CDR3 contains 14 residues. The ends were cut back, 5 bases at V and 1 base at J, with 11 bases in the middle. The chain's CDR3 is CASSPTGAQETQYF. Here the CDR3 DNA reads TGTGCCAGTAGTCCCACGGGGGCCCAAGAGACCCAGTACTTC.

The chain is built from TRBV6-1 and TRBJ2-5, with D unresolved. V was clipped by 2 bases and J by 5 bases, with 3 bases between them. Germline V lookup: CDR1 MNHNS, CDR2 SASEGT. The CDR3 has 11 amino acids. The CDR3 DNA is TGTGCCAGCAGTGAATGGGAGACCCAGTACTTC. Protein sequence: CASSEWETQYF.

This chain joins TRBV6-6 and TRBJ2-3; D possibly matches TRBD1 or TRBD2 (5 bases each). Germline lookup yields CDR1 MNHNY and CDR2 SVGAGI (reference sequence). The CDR3 sequence is 15 residues long. The V end lost 2 bases, the J end lost 5 bases, and 14 bases lay between the germline ends. The CDR3 DNA reads as TGTGCCAGCAGTTACCGTACTGGGGCGGGAGATACGCAGTATTTT. This translates into CASSYRTGAGDTQYF.

The rearrangement uses TRBV18 and TRBJ1-5; 10 positions agree with TRBD1. The CDR3 is made up of 15 amino acids. CDR1 and CDR2 (germline): KGHSH, LQKENI. Trimming removed 3 bases from V and 4 bases from J; junction bases left unmatched: 3. The CDR3 coding sequence is TGTGCCAGCTCACCTCCGGGACAGGGGAATCAGCCCCAGCATTTT. It encodes CASSPPGQGNQPQHF.

The V gene is TRBV7-8, the J gene TRBJ1-4; D is possibly TRBD1 (6 bases). In germline, CDR1 is SGHVS, CDR2 FQNEAQ. The CDR3 sequence is 14 residues long. Trimming cost V 3 bases and J 4 bases, with 9 bases left between them. CDR3 sequence reads: CASSFGGINEKLFF. DNA of the CDR3: TGTGCCAGCAGCTTCGGGGGCATTAATGAAAAACTGTTTTTT.

This clone was recorded a few times. The chain couples TRBV5-1 to TRBJ1-2; the match to TRBD1 covers 8 bases. V shed 4 bases, J shed 7 bases, and the junction held 18 bases outside the gene matches. This CDR3 spans 17 amino acids. Germline CDR1 is SGHRS and CDR2 is YFSETQ. The DNA for the CDR3 is TGCGCCAGCAGCCCCCGTCTTTCGGACAGGGCTAGCGCTGGCTACACCTTC. This sequence encodes CASSPRLSDRASAGYTF. Filled out from reference TRBV5-1 and TRBJ1-2, the complete variable domain reads KAGVTQTPRYLIKTRGQQVTLSCSPISGHRSVSWYQQTPGQGLQFLFEYFSETQRNKGNFPGRFSGRQFSNSRSEMNVSTLELGDSALYLCASSPRLSDRASAGYTFGSGTRLTVV.

As DNA, the CDR3 is TGTGCCAGCAGTCCCTACGACAGGGACGGGCATCAGCCCCAGCATTTT. It is translated as CASSPYDRDGHQPQHF. The chain couples TRBV28 to TRBJ1-5; TRBD1 matches at 7 bases. The CDR3 is 16 amino acids. V shed 5 bases and J 5 bases; nucleotides not matched to a gene: 12. Germline CDR1 is MDHEN and CDR2 is SYDVKM.